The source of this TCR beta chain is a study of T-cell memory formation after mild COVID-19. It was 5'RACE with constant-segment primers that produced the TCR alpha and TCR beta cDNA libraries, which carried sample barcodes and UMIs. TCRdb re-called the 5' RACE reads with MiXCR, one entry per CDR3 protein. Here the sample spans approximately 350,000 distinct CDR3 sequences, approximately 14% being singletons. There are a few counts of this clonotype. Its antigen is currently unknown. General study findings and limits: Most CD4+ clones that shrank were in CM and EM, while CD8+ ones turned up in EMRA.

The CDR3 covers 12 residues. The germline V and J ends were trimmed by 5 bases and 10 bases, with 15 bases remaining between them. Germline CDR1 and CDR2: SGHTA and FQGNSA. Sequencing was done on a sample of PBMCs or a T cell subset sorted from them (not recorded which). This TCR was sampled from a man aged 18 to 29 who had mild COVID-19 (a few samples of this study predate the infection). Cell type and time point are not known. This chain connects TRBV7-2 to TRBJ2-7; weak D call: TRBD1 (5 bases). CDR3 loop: CASSASLGQQYF. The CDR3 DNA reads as TGTGCCAGCAGCGCAAGTCTGGGGCAACAGTACTTC. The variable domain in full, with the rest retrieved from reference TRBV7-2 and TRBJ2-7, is GAGVSQSPSNKVTEKGKDVELRCDPISGHTALYWYRQSLGQGLEFLIYFQGNSAPDKSGLPSDRFSAERTGGSVSTLTIQRTQQEDSAVYLCASSASLGQQYFGPGTRLTVT.